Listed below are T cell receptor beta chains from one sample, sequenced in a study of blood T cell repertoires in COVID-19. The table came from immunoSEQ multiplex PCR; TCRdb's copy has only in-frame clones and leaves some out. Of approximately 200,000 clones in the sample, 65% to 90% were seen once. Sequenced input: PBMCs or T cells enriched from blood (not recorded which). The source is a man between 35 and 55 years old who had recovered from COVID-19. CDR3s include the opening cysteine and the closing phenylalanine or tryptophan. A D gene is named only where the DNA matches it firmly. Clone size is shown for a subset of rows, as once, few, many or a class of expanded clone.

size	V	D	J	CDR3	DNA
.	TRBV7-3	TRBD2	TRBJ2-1	CASRTAGGGNEQFF	TGTGCCAGCAGGACAGCGGGAGGGGGTAATGAGCAGTTCTTC
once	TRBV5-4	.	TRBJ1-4	CASRGHLGEKLFF	TGTGCCAGCCGGGGACACCTGGGAGAAAAACTGTTTTTT
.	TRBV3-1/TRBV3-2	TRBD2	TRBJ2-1	CASSQDLGGSSYNEQFF	TGTGCCAGCAGCCAAGATCTGGGAGGGAGCTCCTACAATGAGCAGTTCTTC
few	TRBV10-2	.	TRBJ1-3	CASSETGPVSGNTIYF	TGCGCCAGCAGTGAGACTGGGCCAGTCTCTGGAAACACCATATATTTT
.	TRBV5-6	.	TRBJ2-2	CASARETGELFF	TGTGCCAGCGCCAGGGAAACCGGGGAGCTGTTTTTT
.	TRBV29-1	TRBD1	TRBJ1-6	CSVSTGDSPLHF	TGCAGCGTTTCAACAGGGGATTCACCCCTCCACTTT
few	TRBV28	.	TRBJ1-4	CASSSAESGEKLFF	TGTGCCAGCAGTTCCGCTGAATCGGGGGAAAAACTGTTTTTT
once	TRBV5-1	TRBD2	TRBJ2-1	CASSFLAGPMGYNEQFF	TGCGCCAGCAGCTTTCTAGCGGGCCCGATGGGCTACAATGAGCAGTTCTTC
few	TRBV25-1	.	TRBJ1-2	CASSRNSGYTF	TGTGCCAGCAGTCGCAACTCTGGCTACACCTTC
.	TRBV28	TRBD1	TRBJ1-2	CASSLGTGGWGYTF	TGTGCCAGCAGTTTAGGGACAGGGGGCTGGGGCTACACCTTC
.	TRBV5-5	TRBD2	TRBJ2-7	CASSWTSGDYEQYF	TGTGCCAGCAGCTGGACTAGCGGAGACTACGAGCAGTACTTC
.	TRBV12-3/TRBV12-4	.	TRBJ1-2	CASRPDRLYGYTF	TGTGCCAGCAGGCCCGACAGGCTGTATGGCTACACCTTC
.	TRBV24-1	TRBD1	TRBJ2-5	CATSDHPGQGGKTQYF	TGTGCCACCAGTGACCATCCGGGACAGGGCGGAAAGACCCAGTACTTC
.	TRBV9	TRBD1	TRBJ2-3	CASSVEGQGGDTQYF	TGTGCCAGCAGCGTAGAGGGACAGGGAGGAGATACGCAGTATTTT
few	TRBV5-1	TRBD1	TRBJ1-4	CASSWGTGWEKLFF	TGCGCCAGCAGCTGGGGGACAGGGTGGGAAAAACTGTTTTTT
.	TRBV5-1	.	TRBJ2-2	CASSLEGAGELFF	TGCGCCAGCAGCTTGGAAGGGGCCGGGGAGCTGTTTTTT
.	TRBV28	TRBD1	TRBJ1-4	CASRPAGGSNEKLFF	TGTGCCAGCAGGCCTGCAGGGGGTTCCAATGAAAAACTGTTTTTT
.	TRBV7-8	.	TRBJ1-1	CASSPQVNTEAFF	TGTGCCAGCAGCCCGCAGGTGAACACTGAAGCTTTCTTT
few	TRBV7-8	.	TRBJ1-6	CASSSESMNSPLHF	TGTGCCAGCAGCTCGGAGAGTATGAATTCACCCCTCCACTTT
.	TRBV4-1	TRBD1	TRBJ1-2	CASSQINRGDYGYTF	TGCGCCAGCAGCCAAATAAACAGGGGTGACTATGGCTACACCTTC
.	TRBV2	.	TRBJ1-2	CASSADRIGYTF	TGTGCCAGCAGTGCGGACAGAATCGGCTACACCTTC
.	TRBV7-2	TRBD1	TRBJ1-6	CASSFHRQGNNSPLHF	TGTGCCAGCAGCTTTCACCGACAGGGCAATAATTCACCCCTCCACTTT
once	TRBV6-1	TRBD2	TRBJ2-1	CASSEALLAPYNEQFF	TGTGCCAGCAGTGAAGCCCTACTAGCGCCCTACAATGAGCAGTTCTTC
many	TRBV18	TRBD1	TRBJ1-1	CASSPRQGTDTEAFF	TGTGCCAGCTCACCCCGACAGGGGACGGACACTGAAGCTTTCTTT
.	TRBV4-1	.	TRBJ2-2	CASSQDRDPVAANTGELFF	TGCGCCAGCAGCCAAGATCGAGACCCAGTAGCGGCGAACACCGGGGAGCTGTTTTTT
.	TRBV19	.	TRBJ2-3	CASRSGDTQYF	TGTGCCAGTAGGTCCGGGGATACGCAGTATTTT
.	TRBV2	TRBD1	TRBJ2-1	CASAPGQGLGEQFF	TGTGCCAGCGCGCCGGGACAGGGCCTCGGTGAGCAGTTCTTC